The source of this T cell receptor beta chain is a study of blood T cells in healthy people across ages. There are many counts of this clonotype. Sample-barcoded 5' priming and a J-beta primer mix drove a second PCR of roughly 6 to 12 cycles. Every sample gave at least 2.5 million paired-end reads containing CDR3. TCRdb re-called the 5' RACE reads with MiXCR, one entry per CDR3 protein. This repertoire shows 700,000 to 1,000,000 distinct CDR3 sequences, under 55% found once; its top ten account for 15% to 25%. Germline loops: CDR1 SQVTM, CDR2 ANQGSEA. The CDR3 covers 14 residues. Trimming cost V 3 bases and J 2 bases, with 13 bases left between them.

The clonotype was recovered from a man between 60 and 70 years old in good health. Sequenced sample: blood. The chain employs TRBV29-1 and TRBJ2-5; TRBD1 or TRBD2 may be the D gene (5 bases each). CDR3 residues: CSVDGRDVQETQYF. DNA for the CDR3: TGCAGCGTTGACGGCAGGGACGTTCAAGAGACCCAGTACTTC.